This is a list of T cell receptor beta chains from one sample in a study of blood T cell repertoires in COVID-19. The method was immunoSEQ multiplex PCR; TCRdb's version includes in-frame clones alone and lacks a portion of them. Seen here are 470,000 or so clones, more than 85% observed once, and the top ten hold 4.3%. The source material was peripheral blood. These receptors came from a woman aged 25 to 39 with acute or convalescent COVID-19. Each CDR3 is given with its conserved first and last residue. D genes are given only for firm matches. Size values are once, few and many counts, or a class for expanded clones, and some rows have none.

j_call cdr3_length v_call d_call clone_size cdr3_nt cdr3_aa
TRBJ2-7 14 TRBV5-5 TRBD1 - TGTGCCAGCAGCCCTGAATTACAGGGGTCCGAGCAGTACTTC CASSPELQGSEQYF
TRBJ2-1 15 TRBV24-1 TRBD2 - TGTGCCACCAGTGAGTTAGCGGGGGGGCGGGATGAGCAGTTCTTC CATSELAGGRDEQFF
TRBJ2-7 12 TRBV4-1 - - TGCGCCAGCAGCCAAGACCGGGTCGAGCAGTACTTC CASSQDRVEQYF
TRBJ2-3 12 TRBV5-1 - once TGCGCCAGCAGTCCGGTAACTGATACGCAGTATTTT CASSPVTDTQYF
TRBJ2-3 14 TRBV30 TRBD2 - TGTGCCACCGGTGAACGGGGGGTGGGGGATACGCAGTATTTT CATGERGVGDTQYF
TRBJ2-1 18 TRBV7-2 TRBD2 - TGTGCCAGCAGCCTTCGAATTGGACTAGCGGGGGGCCGGAATGAGCAGTTCTTC CASSLRIGLAGGRNEQFF
TRBJ2-1 14 TRBV5-1 TRBD1 - TGCGCCAGCAGCTGGACAGGGGGAGACAATGAGCAGTTCTTC CASSWTGGDNEQFF
TRBJ2-3 17 TRBV7-9 TRBD2 once TGTGCCAGCAGCTCCACTACAGGACTAGCGGTGGGAGATACGCAGTATTTT CASSSTTGLAVGDTQYF
TRBJ2-3 18 TRBV3-1/TRBV3-2 TRBD2 once TGTGCCAGCAGCCAAGATTGGCGGGGGGGCCGTGACACAGATACGCAGTATTTT CASSQDWRGGRDTDTQYF
TRBJ1-4 13 TRBV4-1 - - TGCGCCAGCAGCCAAGTAAGGGGAGAAAAACTGTTTTTT CASSQVRGEKLFF
TRBJ2-7 15 TRBV5-1 TRBD1 - TGCGCCAGCAGCCGGACGACAGGGGGGTCCTACGAGCAGTACTTC CASSRTTGGSYEQYF
TRBJ2-5 15 TRBV28 - - TGTGCCAGCATCGGAAGATGGCCGGGGGAAGAGACCCAGTACTTC CASIGRWPGEETQYF
TRBJ2-1 17 TRBV7-9 TRBD2 - TGTGCCAGCAGCTTAAGAGATCTAGCGGGGAAGTACAATGAGCAGTTCTTC CASSLRDLAGKYNEQFF
TRBJ1-2 13 TRBV7-2 - - TGTGCCAGCAGCTCCCGACAGGCGAGGGGCTACACCTTC CASSSRQARGYTF
TRBJ2-4 16 TRBV27 - - TGTGCCAGCAGTTCCGACAACAGGATAGCCAAAAACATTCAGTACTTC CASSSDNRIAKNIQYF
TRBJ1-4 15 TRBV2 - - TGTGCCAGCAGTGATCTGGGCCTAACTAATGAAAAACTGTTTTTT CASSDLGLTNEKLFF
TRBJ1-1 14 TRBV9 - - TGTGCCAGCAGCGCTAGAGCCCCCGGTGCTGAAGCTTTCTTT CASSARAPGAEAFF
TRBJ2-7 14 TRBV2 - - TGTGCCAGCAGTGAAGCGGGGGGACCCTACGAGCAGTACTTC CASSEAGGPYEQYF
TRBJ2-1 15 TRBV27 - - TGTGCCAGCAGTGACGGGACTCACAACTACAATGAGCAGTTCTTC CASSDGTHNYNEQFF
TRBJ2-5 14 TRBV6-5 - - TGTGCCAGCGCAGGTTTGGGGGCACAAGAGACCCAGTACTTC CASAGLGAQETQYF
TRBJ1-1 15 TRBV5-1 - - TGCGCCAGCAGTTTGGTGTGGGGGCCGAACACTGAAGCTTTCTTT CASSLVWGPNTEAFF
TRBJ1-2 14 TRBV6-1 TRBD1 - TGTGCCAGCAGGAAAGGCGACAGGGTCGGGGGCTACACCTTC CASRKGDRVGGYTF
TRBJ2-7 17 TRBV28 TRBD2 - TGTGCCAGCAGTCTACTACTAGCGGGGGCCTCTAACTACGAGCAGTACTTC CASSLLLAGASNYEQYF
TRBJ2-5 12 TRBV14 - - TGTGCCAGCAGTCTCTTCGGGGAGACCCAGTACTTC CASSLFGETQYF
TRBJ1-5 19 TRBV10-3 TRBD1 - TGTGCCATCAGTGAGTCGAACAGGGGGGGTGTTTATAGCAATCAGCCCCAGCATTTT CAISESNRGGVYSNQPQHF
TRBJ1-1 14 TRBV19 TRBD1 - TGTGCCAGTACTAGGGGGCGAGGGAACACTGAAGCTTTCTTT CASTRGRGNTEAFF
TRBJ2-2 16 TRBV5-1 - few TGCGCCAGCAGCTGGATGGCGGGGGCGAGGGCCGGGGAGCTGTTTTTT CASSWMAGARAGELFF
TRBJ1-6 15 TRBV21-1 - - TGTGCCAGCAGCTTACAACCCGACAGAACTGCACCCCTCCACTTT CASSLQPDRTAPLHF
TRBJ1-1 13 TRBV30 TRBD1 - TGTGCCTGGAACACACAGGGGAACCCTGAAGCTTTCTTT CAWNTQGNPEAFF
TRBJ2-7 14 TRBV6-5 TRBD1 - TGTGCCAGCAGTATTCAGGGGGCCTATTACGAGCAGTACTTC CASSIQGAYYEQYF
TRBJ1-2 15 TRBV4-1 - - TGCGCCAGCAGCCATCAACACAGGGATGGCTATGGCTACACCTTC CASSHQHRDGYGYTF
TRBJ1-1 14 TRBV5-4 - - TGTGCCAGCTCTGTCATTAGTGTTAACACTGAAGCTTTCTTT CASSVISVNTEAFF
TRBJ2-1 13 TRBV6-6 - - TGTGCCAGCAGTTACTCGAGGGACAATGAGCAGTTCTTC CASSYSRDNEQFF
TRBJ1-1 15 TRBV11-2 TRBD1 - TGTGCCAGCAGCACACACCAGGGGGGGAACACTGAAGCTTTCTTT CASSTHQGGNTEAFF
TRBJ2-3 16 TRBV13 TRBD2 - TGTGCCAGCAGCTCGCGGACTAGCGGTGCTCAGGATACGCAGTATTTT CASSSRTSGAQDTQYF
TRBJ1-2 15 TRBV5-1 - - TGCGCCAGCAGCCCCAATCACGGGGTTAACTATGGCTACACCTTC CASSPNHGVNYGYTF
TRBJ1-2 14 TRBV7-9 - - TGTGCCAGCAGCTTAGTCTCTATCGGGGATGGCTACACCTTC CASSLVSIGDGYTF
TRBJ2-5 15 TRBV9 TRBD1 - TGTGCCAGCAGCCTCCAGGGACAGGGTGGGGAGACCCAGTACTTC CASSLQGQGGETQYF
TRBJ2-2 14 TRBV2 TRBD2 - TGTGCCAGCAGGGGGCTAACTAGCGCCGGGGAGCTGTTTTTT CASRGLTSAGELFF
TRBJ1-2 13 TRBV27 - once TGTGCCAGCAGGAGGGGGAGCTACTATGGCTACACCTTC CASRRGSYYGYTF
TRBJ1-2 15 TRBV7-8 - - TGTGCCAGCAGCAAATACAGGAGAGCTAACTATGGCTACACCTTC CASSKYRRANYGYTF
TRBJ1-2 14 TRBV6-1 - once TGTGCCAGCAGTGAACCGGGGGGCGTTTGGGGCTACACCTTC CASSEPGGVWGYTF
TRBJ1-4 16 TRBV30 TRBD1 - TGTGCCTGGAGTGATTTCCGACAGGGACGTACTGAAAAACTGTTTTTT CAWSDFRQGRTEKLFF
TRBJ2-7 15 TRBV5-4 TRBD1 - TGTGCCAGCAGCTTGGACAAGGGGGCACCGTACGAGCAGTACTTC CASSLDKGAPYEQYF
TRBJ2-7 14 TRBV5-5 - once TGTGCCAGCAGCTTGGATGTCAACTCCTACGAGCAGTACTTC CASSLDVNSYEQYF
TRBJ1-6 14 TRBV2 TRBD1 - TGTGCCAGCAGATTGGGACAGAGAAATTCACCCCTCCACTTT CASRLGQRNSPLHF
TRBJ2-5 14 TRBV7-9 - - TGTGCCAGCAGCCAAAACAGGGATCAAGAGACCCAGTACTTC CASSQNRDQETQYF
TRBJ2-3 14 TRBV5-1 - - TGCGCCAGCAGCTGGGGGGACGGTGCAGATACGCAGTATTTT CASSWGDGADTQYF
TRBJ1-1 15 TRBV11-1 - - TGTGCCAGCAGCTTAGATCGGGGGAGTGGCACTGAAGCTTTCTTT CASSLDRGSGTEAFF